Below, 21 T cell receptor beta chains from the same sample are listed, as sequenced in a study of T-cell memory formation after mild COVID-19. TCRdb re-derived calls from the 5' RACE reads in MiXCR, one entry per CDR3 protein. Of around 130,000 distinct CDR3 sequences listed, roughly 15% are singletons. Specimen: PBMCs or a T cell subset sorted from them (not recorded which). The source is an adult woman who had mild COVID-19 (a few samples of this study predate the infection). Cell type and time point are not known.

In its sample, this clonotype was seen a few times. The chain joins TRBV4-2 to TRBJ2-3; 10 positions match TRBD2. CDR3 length equals 15 residues. From germline, CDR1 is LGHNA and CDR2 YNFKEQ. V dropped 0 bases and J dropped 5; count of bases not matched to a gene: 2. The CDR3 nucleotides are TGTGCCAGCAGCCAAGATCTAGCGGGAGTAGATACGCAGTATTTT. It specifies CASSQDLAGVDTQYF.

This clonotype was observed a handful of times. The CDR3 is CASSPTSGRPGELFF. The CDR3 nucleotides are TGTGCCAGCAGCCCGACTAGCGGGAGACCCGGGGAGCTGTTTTTT. The chain uses TRBV7-2 and TRBJ2-2; TRBD2 agrees at 12 bases. Germline CDR1 and CDR2: SGHTA and FQGNSA. V lost 5 bases to trimming and J lost 6 bases; unmatched junction nucleotides: 4. The CDR3 sequence is 15 residues long. The complete variable domain, with remaining parts taken from reference TRBV7-2 and TRBJ2-2, reads GAGVSQSPSNKVTEKGKDVELRCDPISGHTALYWYRQSLGQGLEFLIYFQGNSAPDKSGLPSDRFSAERTGGSVSTLTIQRTQQEDSAVYLCASSPTSGRPGELFFGEGSRLTVL.

This clonotype came up a few times. The chain is built from TRBV7-2 and TRBJ2-7, with TRBD1 identical over 7 bases. CDR3 length equals 13 residues. Germline V gene sequence: CDR1 SGHTA, CDR2 FQGNSA. V trimming: 5 bases; J trimming: 7 bases; junction bases outside the gene matches: 8. CDR3 region: CASSPRDSGEQYF. The DNA for the CDR3 is TGTGCCAGCAGCCCCAGGGACAGCGGAGAGCAGTACTTC.

This clonotype was observed once. V and J are TRBV15 and TRBJ1-1; 7 nucleotides align to TRBD1. CDR3 length: 14 residues. In germline, CDR1 is LNHNV, CDR2 YYDKDF (reference sequence). V dropped 7 bases and J dropped 1; count of bases not matched to a gene: 6. The CDR3 region has the DNA TGTGCCACCAAAAATAGGGGGCCGAACACTGAAGCTTTCTTT. Encoded protein: CATKNRGPNTEAFF.

This clonotype was found many times. The chain uses TRBV7-2 and TRBJ2-2, with 12 nucleotides matching TRBD2. Germline trimming cut 5 bases from V and 6 bases from J; bases unmatched to any gene: 16. This CDR3 comprises 19 residues. The germline V gene has CDR1 SGHTA and CDR2 FQGNSA. The CDR3 nucleotides are TGTGCCAGCAGCCGCCTAGCGGGAGGGTCGCCCGAGAAGGCCGGGGAGCTGTTTTTT. Translation: CASSRLAGGSPEKAGELFF.

As concerns this clonotype: The junction differs from germline at one of its ends, possibly a read error. The V call is TRBV7-7, the J call TRBJ2-5, with D perhaps given as TRBD1 or TRBD2 (5 bases each). Germline V gene sequence: CDR1 SSHAT, CDR2 FNYEAQ (reference sequence). The CDR3 loop spans 14 amino acids. The CDR3 DNA reads TGTGCTAGCAGCTCCCGGGACCCCCAAGAGACCCAGTGCTTC. This gives the protein CASSSRDPQETQCF.

The chain is built from TRBV7-9 and TRBJ2-2; tentative D call: TRBD1 (6 bases). The CDR3 sequence is 15 residues long. The germline V gene encodes CDR1 SEHNR and CDR2 FQNEAQ (reference sequence). V shed 6 bases and J shed 1 base, with 12 bases lying between them. CDR3 sequence (DNA): TGTGCCAGCAGTCTCGACAGGATGAACACCGGGGAGCTGTTTTTT. Its translation: CASSLDRMNTGELFF.

The chain has TRBV12-3 or TRBV12-4 and TRBJ2-7; D unresolved. The ends were cut back, 3 bases at V and 0 bases at J, with 9 bases in the middle. The CDR3 is made up of 14 amino acids. The CDR3 is CASSLGEISYEQYF. CDR3 nucleotide sequence: TGTGCCAGCAGTTTGGGCGAGATCTCCTACGAGCAGTACTTC.

This clonotype has more than one count but fewer than ten. The rearrangement joins TRBV4-1 to TRBJ2-7, with unresolved D. Trimming stripped 1 base from V and 5 bases from J, with 3 bases between. The CDR3 extends over 11 amino acids. CDR1 is MGHRA, CDR2 YSYEKL, per germline. The CDR3 DNA reads TGCGCCAGCAGCCAAGGCCACGAGCAGTACTTC. Its translation is CASSQGHEQYF.

The chain couples TRBV2 to TRBJ2-3; TRBD1 might be the D (6 bases). The CDR3 is 15 amino acids. V lost 3 bases and J 4 bases, leaving 14 bases between the germline ends. Germline values: CDR1 SNHLY, CDR2 FYNNEI. The CDR3 DNA sequence: TGTGCCAGCAGTGAGGGGGCCCGGGTGGCAGATACGCAGTATTTT. It encodes CASSEGARVADTQYF.

V usage is TRBV7-9 and J usage is TRBJ2-2, with no clear D. Germline CDR1 and CDR2: SEHNR and FQNEAQ (reference sequence). This CDR3 is built from 11 residues. V was trimmed by 6 bases and J by 9 bases, leaving 8 bases between them. The CDR3: CASRDIRELFF. CDR3 bases: TGTGCCAGCAGGGATATTAGGGAGCTGTTTTTT.

This clonotype showed up just a few times. The chain recombines TRBV7-6 with TRBJ2-3, with 7 bases aligning to TRBD1. This CDR3 contains 16 residues. V trimming: 0 bases; J trimming: 2 bases; junction bases outside the gene matches: 5. CDR1 and CDR2 (germline): SGHVS, FNYEAQ. The CDR3 sequence is CASSLARDSHTDTQYF. The CDR3 DNA reads as TGTGCCAGCAGCTTAGCCAGGGACAGCCACACAGATACGCAGTATTTT.

The chain links TRBV12-3 or TRBV12-4 to TRBJ1-1, with D unresolved. The CDR3 consists of 16 residues. Trimming cost V 3 bases and J 1 base, with 15 bases left between them. CDR3 sequence: CASSLSSGDGNTEAFF. The CDR3, as DNA: TGTGCCAGCAGTTTGTCGAGCGGGGATGGGAACACTGAAGCTTTCTTT.

The rearrangement links TRBV7-2 to TRBJ2-7, with TRBD1 as a possible D gene (7 bases). The germline V and J ends were trimmed by 5 bases and 0 bases, with 14 bases remaining between them. The CDR3 sequence is 15 residues long. Germline CDR1 SGHTA, CDR2 FQGNSA. CDR3 sequence reads: CASSRQGGPSYEQYF. In DNA form, the CDR3 reads TGTGCCAGCAGCAGACAGGGAGGTCCCTCCTACGAGCAGTACTTC. Complete variable domain (other parts from reference TRBV7-2 and TRBJ2-7): GAGVSQSPSNKVTEKGKDVELRCDPISGHTALYWYRQSLGQGLEFLIYFQGNSAPDKSGLPSDRFSAERTGGSVSTLTIQRTQQEDSAVYLCASSRQGGPSYEQYFGPGTRLTVT.

This clonotype has a handful of counts. The chain uses TRBV11-2 and TRBJ2-3; TRBD2 aligns across 13 bases. Germline CDR1 and CDR2: SGHAT and FQNNGV. This CDR3 has 16 amino acids. The ends lost 5 bases at V and 3 bases at J; junction bases unmatched: 5. The CDR3 DNA sequence: TGTGCCAGCAGCCTACTAGCGGGGGGGACGACAGATACGCAGTATTTT. It yields the protein CASSLLAGGTTDTQYF.

This clonotype was seen only a few times. The V call is TRBV20-1, the J call TRBJ2-7; D tentatively fits TRBD1 or TRBD2 (5 bases each). CDR3 length equals 14 residues. V was trimmed by 6 bases and J by 7 bases, leaving 22 bases between them. CDR1 and CDR2 from the germline V gene are DFQATT and SNEGSKA (reference sequence). The CDR3 nucleotides read TGCAGTGCGCGCAGGGACCTTACTGAGATAGAGCAGTACTTC. This codes for CSARRDLTEIEQYF.

The V call is TRBV4-1, the J call TRBJ2-3; no reliable D call. Germline-derived CDR1 and CDR2 are MGHRA and YSYEKL. CDR3 size: 17 residues. V lost 1 base and J lost 0, with 14 bases in between. The CDR3 is CASSQGFGFSSTDTQYF. CDR3 DNA sequence: TGCGCCAGCAGCCAAGGTTTCGGCTTTTCTAGCACAGATACGCAGTATTTT.

There are a few counts of this clonotype. V gene TRBV11-2 combines with J gene TRBJ2-7; TRBD1 matches 11 bases. The junction had 6 bases not matched to a gene; V was cut back by 1 base and J by 7 bases. The CDR3 consists of 15 residues. Germline lookup yields CDR1 SGHAT and CDR2 FQNNGV. The CDR3 loop is CASSLVDRGPREQYF. CDR3 sequence (DNA): TGTGCCAGCAGCTTAGTGGACAGGGGGCCTCGGGAGCAGTACTTC.

This clonotype turned up a few times. V usage is TRBV12-3 or TRBV12-4 and J usage is TRBJ1-5; 7 bases align to TRBD1. V lost 5 bases and J lost 4; bases outside the gene matches: 8. The CDR3 is made up of 15 amino acids. The CDR3 sequence: CASSPTGAKNQPQHF. CDR3 DNA sequence: TGTGCCAGCAGTCCAACAGGGGCGAAGAATCAGCCCCAGCATTTT.

The V call is TRBV12-3 or TRBV12-4, the J call TRBJ1-2; a possible D gene is TRBD1 (5 bases). V lost 8 bases and J lost 5, with 15 bases in between. CDR3 size: 13 residues. CDR3 residues: CASCPGGGYGYTF. Here the CDR3 DNA reads TGTGCCAGCTGCCCCGGGGGTGGGTATGGCTACACCTTC.

This clonotype was recorded a few times. The J gene is TRBJ2-2, the V gene TRBV5-6; 7 bases fit TRBD1. J lost 4 bases, V lost 4 bases, and 7 bases had no gene match. Germline CDR1 is SGHDT and CDR2 is YYEEEE. CDR3 length: 15 residues. The CDR3 DNA sequence: TGTGCCAGCAGCCCCGACAGGGCCCGCACCGGGGAGCTGTTTTTT. Residues: CASSPDRARTGELFF.